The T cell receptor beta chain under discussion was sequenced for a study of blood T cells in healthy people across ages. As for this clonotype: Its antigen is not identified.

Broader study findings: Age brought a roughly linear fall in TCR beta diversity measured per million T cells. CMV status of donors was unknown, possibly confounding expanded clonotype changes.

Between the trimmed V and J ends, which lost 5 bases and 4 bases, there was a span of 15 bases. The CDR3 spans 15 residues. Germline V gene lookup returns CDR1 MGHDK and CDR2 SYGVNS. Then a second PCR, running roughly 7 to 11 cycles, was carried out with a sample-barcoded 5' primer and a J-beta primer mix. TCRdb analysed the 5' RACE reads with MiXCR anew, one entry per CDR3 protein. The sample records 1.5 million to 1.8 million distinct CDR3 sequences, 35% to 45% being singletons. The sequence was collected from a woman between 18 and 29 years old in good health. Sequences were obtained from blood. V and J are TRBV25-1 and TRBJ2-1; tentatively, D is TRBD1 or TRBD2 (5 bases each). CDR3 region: CASSTDGAGYNEQFF. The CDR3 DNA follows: TGTGCCAGCAGTACCGACGGGGCTGGATACAATGAGCAGTTCTTC.